This T cell receptor beta chain was found in a study of T cells in tuberculosis. At study entry, adolescents had tuberculin skin tests and IGRA screening. On this clone itself: Its cognate antigen is unknown.

Assay used: immunoSEQ multiplex PCR; TCRdb lists only in-frame clones, some missing. The sample consists of approximately 29,000 clones, nearly 90% of them appearing once. Study-level points and caveats: GEM motif frequencies gave over 55% accuracy; the GMM repertoire gave approximately 90%.

This sequence was found in a donor between 10 and 35 years old with latent tuberculosis or without tuberculosis infection. The sample was PBMCs.

CDR3 sequence: CAHGGTDTQYF. CDR3 DNA sequence: TGTGCCCACGGAGGTACAGATACGCAGTATTTT. V is TRBV10-3 and J is TRBJ2-3; possible D gene TRBD2, 5 bases. With 11 bases removed from V and 3 bases from J, the gap between germline ends came to 9 bases. The germline gives CDR1 ENHRY, CDR2 SYGVKD. The length of the CDR3 is 11 residues.